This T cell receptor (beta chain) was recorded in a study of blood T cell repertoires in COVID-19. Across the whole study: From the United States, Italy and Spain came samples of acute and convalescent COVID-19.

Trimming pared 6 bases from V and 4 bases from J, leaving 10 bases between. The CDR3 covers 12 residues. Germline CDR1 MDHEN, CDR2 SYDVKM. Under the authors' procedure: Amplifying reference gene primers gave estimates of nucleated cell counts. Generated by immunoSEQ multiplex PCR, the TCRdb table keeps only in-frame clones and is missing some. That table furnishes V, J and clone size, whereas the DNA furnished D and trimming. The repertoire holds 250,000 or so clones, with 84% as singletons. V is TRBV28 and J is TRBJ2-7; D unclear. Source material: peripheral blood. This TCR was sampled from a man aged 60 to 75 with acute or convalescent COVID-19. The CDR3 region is CASRVTVYEQYF. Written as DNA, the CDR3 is TGTGCCAGCAGGGTTACAGTTTACGAGCAGTACTTC.